Here is one T cell receptor beta chain with its context. Its antigen is not known. It was with 60 Vbeta and 13 Jbeta primers that the PCR ran. TCRdb's table, derived via immunoSEQ multiplex PCR, lists solely in-frame clones and lacks some. The table has more than 95,000 clones, 9.5% to 15% seen once; the top ten hold 16%. This specimen comes from a study of cytomegalovirus exposure and HLA in healthy donors. Study background: Early on, a data release was issued that held roughly 86 million unique TCRs from HLA-typed donors. Study-level findings and limits: According to reports, the classifier identified cytomegalovirus status with high specificity and sensitivity. The majority of CMV-associated TCR beta chains were reported as apparently HLA-restricted in a later analysis.

The clonotype was recovered from a man aged 35 to 55 in good health and CMV-seropositive. The specimen was PBMCs.

CDR3 sequence: CASTSDLAETQYF. CDR3 coding DNA: TGTGCCAGCACCTCGGACCTAGCGGAGACCCAGTACTTC. J is TRBJ2-5 and V is TRBV6-1; possible D gene TRBD2, 6 bases. V was shortened by 7 bases and J by 5 bases, with 14 bases between the two germline ends. Germline values: CDR1 MNHNS, CDR2 SASEGT. The CDR3 runs to 13 residues.